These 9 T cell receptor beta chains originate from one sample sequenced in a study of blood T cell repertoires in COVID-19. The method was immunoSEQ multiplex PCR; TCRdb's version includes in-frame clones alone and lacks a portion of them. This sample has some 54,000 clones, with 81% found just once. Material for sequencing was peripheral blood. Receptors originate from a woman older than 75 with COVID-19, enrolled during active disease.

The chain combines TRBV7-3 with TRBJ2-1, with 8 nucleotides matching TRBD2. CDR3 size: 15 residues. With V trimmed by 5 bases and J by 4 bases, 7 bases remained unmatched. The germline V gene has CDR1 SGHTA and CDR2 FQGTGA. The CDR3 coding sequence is TGTGCCAGCAGCCCAAGCGGGAGCTCTTACAATGAGCAGTTCTTC. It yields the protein CASSPSGSSYNEQFF.

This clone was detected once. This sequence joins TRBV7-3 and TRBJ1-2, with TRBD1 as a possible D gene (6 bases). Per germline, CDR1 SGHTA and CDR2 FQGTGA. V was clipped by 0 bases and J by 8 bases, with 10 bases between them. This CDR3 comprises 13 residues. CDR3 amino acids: CASSLTQGYGYTF. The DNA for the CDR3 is TGTGCCAGCAGCTTAACCCAGGGGTACGGCTACACCTTC.

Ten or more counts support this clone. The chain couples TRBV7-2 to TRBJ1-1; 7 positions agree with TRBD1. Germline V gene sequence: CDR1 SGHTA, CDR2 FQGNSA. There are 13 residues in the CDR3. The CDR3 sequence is CVGRQGVNTEAFF. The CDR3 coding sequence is TGTGTCGGGCGACAGGGTGTGAACACTGAAGCTTTCTTT.

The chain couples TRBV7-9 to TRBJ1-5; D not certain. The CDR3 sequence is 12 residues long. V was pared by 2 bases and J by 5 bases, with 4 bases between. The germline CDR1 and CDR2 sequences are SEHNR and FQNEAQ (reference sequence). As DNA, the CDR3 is TGTGCCAGCAGCTTACCCGATCAGCCCCAGCATTTT. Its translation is CASSLPDQPQHF.

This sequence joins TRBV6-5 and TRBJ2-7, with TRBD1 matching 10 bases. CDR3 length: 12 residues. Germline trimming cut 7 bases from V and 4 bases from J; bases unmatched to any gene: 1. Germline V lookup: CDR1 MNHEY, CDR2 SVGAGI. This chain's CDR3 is CASTGQGYEQYF. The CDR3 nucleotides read TGTGCCAGCACGGGACAGGGGTACGAGCAGTACTTC.

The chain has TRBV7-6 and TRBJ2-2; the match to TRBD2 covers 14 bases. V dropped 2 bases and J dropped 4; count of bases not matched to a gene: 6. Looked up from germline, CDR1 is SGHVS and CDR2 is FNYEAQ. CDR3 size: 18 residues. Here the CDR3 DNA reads TGTGCCAGCAGCTTAAGACTAGCGGGAGGGCCGGGCACCGGGGAGCTGTTTTTT. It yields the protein CASSLRLAGGPGTGELFF.

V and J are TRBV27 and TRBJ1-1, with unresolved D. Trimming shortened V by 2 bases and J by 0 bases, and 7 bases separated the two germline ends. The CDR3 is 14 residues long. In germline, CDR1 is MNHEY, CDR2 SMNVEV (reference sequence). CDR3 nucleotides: TGTGCCAGCAGTTTAAGGAGTATGAACACTGAAGCTTTCTTT. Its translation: CASSLRSMNTEAFF.

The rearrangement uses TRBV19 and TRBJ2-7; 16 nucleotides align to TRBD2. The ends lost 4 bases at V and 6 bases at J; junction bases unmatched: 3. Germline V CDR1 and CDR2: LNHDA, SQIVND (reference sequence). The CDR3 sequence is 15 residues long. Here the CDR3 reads CASSTGLAGGREQYF. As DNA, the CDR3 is TGTGCCAGTAGTACGGGACTAGCGGGAGGGCGCGAGCAGTACTTC.

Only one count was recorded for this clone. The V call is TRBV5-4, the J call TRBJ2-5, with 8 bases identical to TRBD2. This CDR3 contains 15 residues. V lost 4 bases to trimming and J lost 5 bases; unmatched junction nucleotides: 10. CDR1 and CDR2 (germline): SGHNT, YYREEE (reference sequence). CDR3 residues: CASSPGGGPLETQYF. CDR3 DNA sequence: TGTGCCAGCAGCCCGGGGGGGGGCCCTCTTGAGACCCAGTACTTC.